The 14 T cell receptor beta chains in this list originate from one sample, sequenced in a study of naive and memory T cell subsets. Amplification of ligated cDNA took four PCR rounds with SP2 and nested alpha and beta constant primers. From the 5' RACE reads, TCRdb called clonotypes with MiXCR, one entry per CDR3 protein. The sample comprises approximately 49,000 distinct CDR3 sequences, around 5% of which are singletons, and about 0.8% rests with the top ten. An oligonucleotide containing a UMI was ligated to the 3' end of TCR cDNA. The receptors originated from a female donor in good health.

This clonotype has just a few counts. This chain connects TRBV28 to TRBJ2-3; 8 nucleotides line up with TRBD1. The germline V gene has CDR1 MDHEN and CDR2 SYDVKM. The CDR3 spans 13 residues. The trim removed 6 bases at V and 4 bases at J, leaving 3 bases unmatched. DNA of the CDR3: TGTGCCAGCAGCGACAGGGGCCCAGATACGCAGTATTTT. Amino acids: CASSDRGPDTQYF.

This clonotype was detected many times. The chain links TRBV6-1 to TRBJ1-5, with 10 bases aligning to TRBD1. V lost 1 base, J lost 1 base, and 1 base stayed unmatched. The CDR3 runs to 16 residues. The germline V gene encodes CDR1 MNHNS and CDR2 SASEGT. CDR3 nucleotides: TGTGCCAGCAGTGAAGGGACAGGGGGGAGCAATCAGCCCCAGCATTTT. It translates to CASSEGTGGSNQPQHF.

On this clonotype itself: Just one base apart from a much larger clone, this may be a read error. The rearrangement links TRBV27 to TRBJ2-7; 8 bases agree with TRBD2. CDR3 length: 16 amino acids. Germline V gives CDR1 MNHEY, CDR2 SMNVEV (reference sequence). The CDR3 here is CDSSPPGTRIPYEQYF. The CDR3 DNA is TGTGACAGCAGTCCCCCCGGGACTAGGATCCCCTACGAGCAGTACTTC.

At least ten counts were recorded for this clonotype. The chain uses TRBV7-3 and TRBJ2-3; possibly TRBD1 or TRBD2 for D (5 bases each). The germline CDR1 and CDR2 sequences are SGHTA and FQGTGA. The CDR3 extends over 15 amino acids. Trimming cost V 1 base and J 4 bases, with 12 bases left between them. CDR3 sequence: CASSLRGRVADTQYF. The CDR3 DNA reads TGTGCCAGCAGCTTAAGGGGGAGAGTCGCAGATACGCAGTATTTT.

This clonotype was seen at least ten times. Here the CDR3 reads CASSLAEGQAGLAGDNEQFF. CDR3 in DNA: TGTGCCAGCAGCTTAGCGGAAGGACAGGCTGGACTAGCGGGAGACAATGAGCAGTTCTTC. The J gene is TRBJ2-1, the V gene TRBV11-3; TRBD2 matches at 13 bases. Germline assignment: CDR1 SGHNT and CDR2 YENEEA. V shed 1 base and J 5 bases; nucleotides not matched to a gene: 14. This CDR3 has 20 amino acids.

The rearrangement joins TRBV27 to TRBJ2-1; D is unresolved. Germline loops: CDR1 MNHEY, CDR2 SMNVEV (reference sequence). The CDR3 runs 14 residues. Trimming took off 3 bases at V and 8 bases at J, with 14 bases between the two ends. The CDR3 nucleotides are TGTGCCAGCAGTTTGGGTAGCTCGTGGGATGAGCAGTTCTTC. It yields the protein CASSLGSSWDEQFF.

This clonotype appeared a few times. The V and J genes are TRBV29-1 and TRBJ2-5; D perhaps matches TRBD2 (5 bases). Germline V lookup: CDR1 SQVTM, CDR2 ANQGSEA. Trimming took off 3 bases at V and 5 bases at J, with 13 bases between the two ends. The CDR3 has 13 amino acids. CDR3 bases: TGCAGCGTTGAGGTGGGAGTTGGTGAGACCCAGTACTTC. As protein: CSVEVGVGETQYF.

This clonotype was seen many times. The chain carries TRBV13 and TRBJ1-1, with 7 bases identical to TRBD1. Germline CDR1 PRHDT, CDR2 FYEKMQ (reference sequence). The trim removed 5 bases at V and 4 bases at J, leaving 7 bases unmatched. CDR3 length equals 14 residues. The CDR3 here is CASSVRGRGTEAFF. The CDR3 DNA sequence: TGTGCCAGCAGCGTCAGGGGGAGGGGCACTGAAGCTTTCTTT. Supplemented by reference TRBV13 and TRBJ1-1, the full variable domain reads AAGVIQSPRHLIKEKRETATLKCYPIPRHDTVYWYQQGPGQDPQFLISFYEKMQSDKGSIPDRFSAQQFSDYHSELNMSSLELGDSALYFCASSVRGRGTEAFFGQGTRLTVV.

This clonotype has ten or more counts. The chain employs TRBV19 and TRBJ2-1, with no clear D. Trimming removed 5 bases from V and 6 bases from J, with 23 bases in between. CDR1 LNHDA and CDR2 SQIVND come from the germline V gene (reference sequence). The CDR3 has 17 amino acids. The CDR3 DNA follows: TGTGCCAGTAGTCGAAACCTTCGAGCCCTCCCGGTCAATGAGCAGTTCTTC. It translates to CASSRNLRALPVNEQFF. Supplemented by reference TRBV19 and TRBJ2-1, the full variable domain reads DGGITQSPKYLFRKEGQNVTLSCEQNLNHDAMYWYRQDPGQGLRLIYYSQIVNDFQKGDIAEGYSVSREKKESFPLTVTSAQKNPTAFYLCASSRNLRALPVNEQFFGPGTRLTVL.

This clonotype was recorded at least ten times. The J gene is TRBJ2-2, the V gene TRBV11-2, with 10 bases aligning to TRBD2. Germline V gives CDR1 SGHAT, CDR2 FQNNGV. After removal of 5 bases from V and 6 bases from J, the junction contained 6 bases not matched to a gene. The CDR3 length is 15 residues. The CDR3: CASSILSGRAGELFF. The CDR3, as DNA: TGTGCCAGCAGCATCTTAAGCGGGAGGGCCGGGGAGCTGTTTTTT.

In this sample, this clonotype turned up many times. The gene calls are TRBV29-1 and TRBJ1-1, with D tentatively TRBD1 (5 bases). The CDR3 length is 14 residues. The V end lost 5 bases, the J end lost 0 bases, and 13 bases lay between the germline ends. Germline CDR1 is SQVTM and CDR2 is ANQGSEA. The CDR3 DNA sequence: TGCAGCGTTCTAGTACGGGGGGTGAACACTGAAGCTTTCTTT. The encoded protein is CSVLVRGVNTEAFF.

This clonotype was observed at least ten times. The chain combines TRBV6-5 with TRBJ2-7; D is uncertain. Germline CDR1 is MNHEY and CDR2 is SVGAGI. The CDR3 covers 15 residues. V gave up 0 bases and J gave up 4 bases, with 13 bases separating them. CDR3 loop: CASSYSGLVFYEQYF. The CDR3 DNA reads as TGTGCCAGCAGTTACTCGGGATTGGTGTTTTACGAGCAGTACTTC.

This clonotype has a count of ten or more. The rearrangement links TRBV5-1 to TRBJ2-2; the D gene is possibly TRBD2 (5 bases). This CDR3 region has 13 residues. Germline V gene data show CDR1 as SGHRS and CDR2 as YFSETQ. V was cut by 9 bases and J by 0 bases, with 9 bases left in between. CDR3 loop: CATTGTNTGELFF. The CDR3, as DNA: TGCGCCACGACGGGGACGAACACCGGGGAGCTGTTTTTT.

This clonotype was observed many times. This chain connects TRBV7-2 to TRBJ1-1; D is unresolved. CDR3 length: 12 residues. Germline V gene sequence: CDR1 SGHTA, CDR2 FQGNSA. Trimming took off 2 bases at V and 6 bases at J, with 7 bases between the two ends. The CDR3 loop reads CASSLISPEAFF. The CDR3 nucleotides are TGTGCCAGCAGCTTAATTTCCCCTGAAGCTTTCTTT.